The subject of this entry is one TCR beta chain. Its antigen is still unknown. This sample stems from a study of T cell responses to AZD1222 COVID-19 vaccine. Study results and limitations: No day 14 peak samples; only post-peak repertoires were characterized.

V was cut by 5 bases and J by 8 bases, with 15 bases left in between. The CDR3 is made up of 13 amino acids. Germline CDR1 reads SGHTA; CDR2 reads FQGNSA. Sequenced by immunoSEQ multiplex PCR; TCRdb stores in-frame clones only, minus some. The top ten hold approximately 6.6% of the sample, which has over 65,000 clones, about 91% seen once. The material sequenced was peripheral blood, taken on day 0 of MenACWY control vaccination. This clonotype was obtained from an adult in good health. The V gene is TRBV7-2, the J gene TRBJ1-2; possible D gene TRBD1, 6 bases. This chain's CDR3 is CASSQPQGGGYTF. CDR3 nucleotides: TGTGCCAGCAGCCAGCCACAGGGTGGCGGCTACACCTTC.